These 22 T cell receptor beta chains were all obtained from the same sample, sequenced in a study of identical twins. MiXCR was run by TCRdb on the 5' RACE reads, yielding one entry per CDR3 protein. This sample has fewer than 900,000 distinct CDR3 sequences; approximately 22% occur once, and the top ten carry about 4.3%. The data were also submitted as part of a second study, on T cells expressing NK-cell markers.

Source material: PBMCs. The receptors shown here come from a woman aged 18 to 35 in good health.

A few counts support this clonotype. The CDR3 loop is CASRGDRGSGKNEKLFF. CDR3 nucleotides: TGTGCCAGCAGGGGAGACAGGGGGTCGGGGAAGAATGAAAAACTGTTTTTT. V is TRBV2 and J is TRBJ1-4; TRBD1 matches 9 bases. J was trimmed by 5 bases and V by 6 bases; bases with no gene match: 13. CDR3 size: 17 residues. Germline-derived CDR1 and CDR2 are SNHLY and FYNNEI.

The gene calls are TRBV7-9 and TRBJ2-1, with 8 bases fitting TRBD2. The CDR3 runs to 16 residues. The germline V gene has CDR1 SEHNR and CDR2 FQNEAQ (reference sequence). V lost 3 bases and J lost 1; bases outside the gene matches: 5. CDR3 region: CASSFETSVSYNEQFF. As DNA, the CDR3 is TGTGCCAGCAGCTTCGAGACTAGCGTGTCCTACAATGAGCAGTTCTTC. The full variable domain, with the rest looked up from reference TRBV7-9 and TRBJ2-1, is DTGVSQNPRHKITKRGQNVTFRCDPISEHNRLYWYRQTLGQGPEFLTYFQNEAQLEKSRLLSDRFSAERPKGSFSTLEIQRTEQGDSAMYLCASSFETSVSYNEQFFGPGTRLTVL.

The V call is TRBV11-2, the J call TRBJ2-3; D possibly corresponds to TRBD2 (5 bases). This CDR3 region has 15 residues. Per the germline V gene, CDR1 is SGHAT and CDR2 is FQNNGV. Trimming pared 4 bases from V and 2 bases from J, leaving 13 bases between. The DNA of the CDR3 is TGTGCCAGCAGCTGGAGGATCGACACCACAGATACGCAGTATTTT. It encodes CASSWRIDTTDTQYF. The full variable domain, with the rest looked up from reference TRBV11-2 and TRBJ2-3, is EAGVAQSPRYKIIEKRQSVAFWCNPISGHATLYWYQQILGQGPKLLIQFQNNGVVDDSQLPKDRFSAERLKGVDSTLKIQPAKLEDSAVYLCASSWRIDTTDTQYFGPGTRLTVL.

As to this clonotype: It may be a read error: a sequence one base away is much more abundant. Here the CDR3 reads CASSFVLAGGETQYF. The CDR3 DNA reads as TGTGCCAGCAGCTTCGTACTAGCGGGAGGGGAGACCCAGTACTTC. The V gene is TRBV7-2, the J gene TRBJ2-5; 13 bases fit TRBD2. This CDR3 has 15 amino acids. The germline V gene encodes CDR1 SGHTA and CDR2 FQGNSA. The V gene end was trimmed by 3 bases and the J gene end by 5 bases; junction bases not matched to a gene: 3.

There are a few counts of this clonotype. Here the CDR3 reads CASTPLGDKNIQYF. DNA of the CDR3: TGTGCCAGCACCCCCCTAGGAGACAAAAACATTCAGTACTTC. The genes are TRBV12-3 or TRBV12-4 and TRBJ2-4, with unresolved D. Trimming removed 7 bases from V and 3 bases from J, with 13 bases in between. The CDR3 extends over 14 amino acids.

The chain joins TRBV20-1 to TRBJ2-2; 8 bases line up with TRBD2. The germline CDR1 and CDR2 sequences are DFQATT and SNEGSKA (reference sequence). Trimming removed 3 bases from V and 5 bases from J; junction bases left unmatched: 5. The CDR3 extends over 14 amino acids. In nucleotides, the CDR3 is TGCAGTGCTAGTGTCGGGGGGGCGACCGGGGAGCTGTTTTTT. Its translation is CSASVGGATGELFF.

This clonotype was observed at least ten times. This rearrangement joins TRBV7-2 to TRBJ2-7; a possible D gene is TRBD2 (5 bases). The CDR3 consists of 14 residues. Deletions cut 1 base from V and 0 bases from J, with 7 bases between. Germline lookup yields CDR1 SGHTA and CDR2 FQGNSA. CDR3 protein: CASSLGAGSYEQYF. CDR3 nucleotide sequence: TGTGCCAGCAGCTTAGGCGCGGGCTCCTACGAGCAGTACTTC.

V gene TRBV6-1 combines with J gene TRBJ2-7; D remains unclear. Germline CDR1 MNHNS, CDR2 SASEGT. The CDR3 runs 14 residues. Trimming stripped 5 bases from V and 0 bases from J, with 11 bases between. CDR3 sequence reads: CASSPRAASYEQYF. CDR3 sequence (DNA): TGTGCCAGCAGTCCCCGGGCGGCCTCCTACGAGCAGTACTTC.

This clonotype was seen only once. The V gene is TRBV29-1, the J gene TRBJ2-1; D perhaps matches TRBD1 (6 bases). The germline V gene encodes CDR1 SQVTM and CDR2 ANQGSEA. This CDR3 spans 10 amino acids. Deletions cut 8 bases from V and 8 bases from J, with 10 bases between. Here the CDR3 DNA reads TGCAGCTTCAGGGGTTATGAGCAGTTCTTC. The encoded protein is CSFRGYEQFF.

J is TRBJ2-1 and V is TRBV13; 8 positions agree with TRBD1. J lost 15 bases, V lost 0 bases, and 7 bases had no gene match. The length of the CDR3 is 13 residues. Germline values: CDR1 PRHDT, CDR2 FYEKMQ (reference sequence). The chain's CDR3 is CASSLGNTGGRFF. The CDR3 region has the DNA TGTGCCAGCAGCTTAGGAAACACAGGGGGAAGGTTCTTC.

CDR3 nucleotides: TGTGCCAGCAGTTGGGAAAGAGGGGGGCGCGAGCAGTACTTC. Amino acids: CASSWERGGREQYF. The rearrangement uses TRBV6-5 and TRBJ2-7; the D call may be TRBD1 or TRBD2 (6 bases each). Deletions cut 4 bases from V and 6 bases from J, with 16 bases between. CDR1 MNHEY and CDR2 SVGAGI come from the germline V gene. This CDR3 spans 14 amino acids.

The V and J genes are TRBV5-1 and TRBJ1-1, with D perhaps TRBD1 (5 bases). CDR1 is SGHRS, CDR2 YFSETQ, per germline. Trimming took off 0 bases at V and 6 bases at J, with 12 bases between the two ends. This CDR3 has 14 amino acids. Here the CDR3 DNA reads TGCGCCAGCAGCTTGGTTCCAGGGCAGGCTGAAGCTTTCTTT. As protein: CASSLVPGQAEAFF.

This clonotype came up a few times. The chain carries TRBV7-6 and TRBJ1-1; D ambiguous. V lost 0 bases, J lost 7 bases, and 12 bases lay in between. Looked up from germline, CDR1 is SGHVS and CDR2 is FNYEAQ. This CDR3 contains 14 residues. DNA of the CDR3: TGTGCCAGCAGCTTAGCTAACGGGCCGGGTGAAGCTTTCTTT. Residues: CASSLANGPGEAFF.

This clonotype was observed a few times. The DNA of the CDR3 is TGTGCCAGCGTCTCACCGTACCAAGAGACCCAGTACTTC. Translating gives CASVSPYQETQYF. The genes are TRBV25-1 and TRBJ2-5; unclear D gene. The CDR3 is 13 amino acids. Germline V lookup: CDR1 MGHDK, CDR2 SYGVNS. V was shortened by 8 bases and J by 0 bases, with 10 bases between the two germline ends.

The J gene is TRBJ2-5, the V gene TRBV7-2; D is unresolved. The CDR3 is made up of 14 amino acids. V lost 1 base and J 3 bases, leaving 9 bases between the germline ends. Germline V gene sequence: CDR1 SGHTA, CDR2 FQGNSA. The CDR3 loop reads CASSLGHSEETQYF. CDR3 bases: TGTGCCAGCAGCTTAGGTCACTCCGAAGAGACCCAGTACTTC.

V usage is TRBV20-1 and J usage is TRBJ1-3, with 7 nucleotides matching TRBD1. Germline V lookup: CDR1 DFQATT, CDR2 SNEGSKA (reference sequence). This CDR3 has 13 amino acids. Trimming removed 6 bases from V and 5 bases from J; junction bases left unmatched: 7. CDR3 in DNA: TGCAGTGCCGGGGACAGCGGACGAAACACCATATATTTT. Protein: CSAGDSGRNTIYF.

This clonotype was detected many times. V is TRBV3-1 and J is TRBJ1-4, with D hard to call. In germline, CDR1 is LGHDT, CDR2 YNNKEL (reference sequence). With 3 bases removed from V and 0 bases from J, the gap between germline ends came to 8 bases. CDR3 length: 15 amino acids. The CDR3 DNA reads TGTGCCAGCAGCCATCGTCAGTCAACTAATGAAAAACTGTTTTTT. Translating it yields CASSHRQSTNEKLFF.

The sample holds a few counts of this clonotype. The V call is TRBV5-5, the J call TRBJ1-2; possible D gene TRBD1, 5 bases. Germline V gives CDR1 SGHKS, CDR2 YYEKEE (reference sequence). Trimming removed 4 bases at V and 5 bases at J, with 15 bases between. This CDR3 comprises 14 residues. CDR3 residues: CASSLRQNSYGYTF. The CDR3 nucleotides read TGTGCCAGCAGCCTGCGACAGAATTCTTATGGCTACACCTTC.

The chain combines TRBV6-2 or TRBV6-3 with TRBJ2-3; 11 positions agree with TRBD1. Trimming took 6 bases from V and 3 from J; bases not matched to a gene: 5. The CDR3 consists of 15 residues. From germline, CDR1 is MNHEY and CDR2 SVGEGT. The chain's CDR3 is CASRTGTGGTDTQYF. CDR3 DNA sequence: TGTGCCAGCAGAACCGGGACAGGGGGGACAGATACGCAGTATTTT.

The V call is TRBV5-1, the J call TRBJ2-3, with D perhaps matching TRBD2 (6 bases). CDR1 is SGHRS, CDR2 YFSETQ, per germline. The CDR3 is 16 amino acids. The ends were cut back, 5 bases at V and 3 bases at J, with 19 bases in the middle. CDR3 sequence: CASRVMAGRRTDTQYF. The DNA for the CDR3 is TGCGCCAGCAGGGTTATGGCAGGGAGGAGGACAGATACGCAGTATTTT.

This clonotype turned up a few times. V and J are TRBV6-2 or TRBV6-3 and TRBJ2-1; 10 nucleotides line up with TRBD2. Germline V gives CDR1 MNHEY, CDR2 SVGEGT. The CDR3 length is 16 residues. The V gene end was trimmed by 6 bases and the J gene end by 3 bases; junction bases not matched to a gene: 8. The CDR3 DNA sequence: TGTGCCAGCAGACGAAGTTCTAGCGGGGGCTACAATGAGCAGTTCTTC. It encodes CASRRSSSGGYNEQFF.

This clonotype turned up a few times. V usage is TRBV4-3 and J usage is TRBJ2-7, with TRBD1 matching 9 bases. V was pared by 5 bases and J by 6 bases, with 8 bases of the junction left unmatched. CDR3 length: 14 amino acids. Germline loops: CDR1 LGHNA, CDR2 YSLEER. CDR3 nucleotide sequence: TGCGCCAGCAGCAACTACGACAGGGGGGGCGAGCAGTACTTC. It specifies CASSNYDRGGEQYF.